The clone carrying this T cell receptor beta chain is deemed hyperexpanded (1% or more). Its specificity is unknown. Little can be read into the size of this beta chain, an off-target read in a library designed for alpha chains. Time point indicated: sample taken at primary tumor resection. The donor group consisted of under 95 patients who had untreated, early-stage non-small cell lung cancer. The source of the sample is a study of spatial heterogeneity in lung cancer. Study as a whole: The correlation between TCR transcript counts in tumor regions and a T cell module score from matched bulk RNA-seq was strong.

One entry per CDR3 protein results from TCRdb running MiXCR on the 5' RACE reads. The sample holds over a hundred distinct CDR3 sequences, about 29% seen once. Study conclusions and caveats: In tumor T cells, estimated coverage reached 6.5% to 7% for alpha chains and 13% for beta chains. How many expanded intratumoral alpha and beta TCRs were present tracked the tumor mutation count, which was a count of nonsynonymous mutations.

This sample comprised lung tumor tissue, obtained at surgery. The clonotype comes from a female donor with early-stage non-small cell lung cancer.

The CDR3 reads CSARRTGGTDTQYF. In DNA, the CDR3 is TGCAGTGCTAGGAGGACAGGGGGCACAGATACGCAGTATTTT. The chain recombines TRBV20-1 with TRBJ2-3; 9 bases line up with TRBD1. This CDR3 region has 14 residues. V shed 3 bases and J 1 base; nucleotides not matched to a gene: 2. Germline V CDR1 and CDR2: DFQATT, SNEGSKA (reference sequence).